Listed here are 13 T cell receptor beta chains from one sample, sequenced in a study of T cells in localized non-small cell lung cancer. Sequencing used immunoSEQ multiplex PCR; TCRdb keeps in-frame clones, though not all of them. The table includes about 59,000 clones, about 89% detected once. Sample: peripheral blood, taken before any cancer treatment. The receptors come from a man between 40 and 70 years old with stage I lung adenocarcinoma.

The V and J genes are TRBV11-1 and TRBJ2-6; 11 positions agree with TRBD1. The CDR3 is 19 amino acids. V trimming: 3 bases; J trimming: 1 base; junction bases outside the gene matches: 8. The germline CDR1 and CDR2 sequences are SGHAT and FQDESV (reference sequence). Here the CDR3 reads CASSLSTGQGVSGANVLTF. The DNA of the CDR3 is TGTGCCAGCAGCTTGAGTACGGGACAGGGGGTTTCTGGGGCCAACGTCCTGACTTTC.

This chain uses TRBV10-2 with TRBJ2-1; D is undetermined. CDR3 length equals 13 residues. The V and J ends lost 5 bases and 4 bases respectively, with 9 bases between them. CDR1 and CDR2 (germline): WSHSY, SAAADI. The CDR3 DNA reads as TGCGCCAGCAGTAATGACCGTTACAATGAGCAGTTCTTC. Translated, it gives CASSNDRYNEQFF.

The chain employs TRBV2 and TRBJ1-1; D uncertain. The V gene lost 8 bases and the J gene lost 5 bases, with 9 bases spanning the gap. The germline CDR1 and CDR2 sequences are SNHLY and FYNNEI. This CDR3 region has 11 residues. Written as DNA, the CDR3 is TGTGCCAGCTGGGGTTGGACTGAAGCTTTCTTT. The encoded protein is CASWGWTEAFF.

The rearrangement links TRBV28 to TRBJ2-7; D is undetermined. The germline gives CDR1 MDHEN, CDR2 SYDVKM. V dropped 7 bases and J dropped 1 base, with 8 bases sitting between them. CDR3 length: 12 amino acids. CDR3 nucleotide sequence: TGTGCCAGCAAAGGGTATTCCTACGAGCAGTACTTC. Residues: CASKGYSYEQYF.

The V gene is TRBV5-1, the J gene TRBJ2-7; 10 bases line up with TRBD1. CDR1 and CDR2 (germline): SGHRS, YFSETQ. V lost 3 bases to trimming and J lost 4 bases; unmatched junction nucleotides: 7. The CDR3 sequence is 15 residues long. The DNA for the CDR3 is TGCGCCAGCAGCTCAGACAGGGGGCGCCGGTACGAGCAGTACTTC. Amino acid sequence: CASSSDRGRRYEQYF.

V is TRBV6-5 and J is TRBJ2-7, with D possibly matching TRBD2 (6 bases). The CDR3 spans 15 residues. Germline loops: CDR1 MNHEY, CDR2 SVGAGI. The V end lost 7 bases, the J end lost 4 bases, and 20 bases lay between the germline ends. CDR3 in amino acids: CASTEAGTGSYEQYF. CDR3 bases: TGTGCCAGCACCGAGGCGGGGACGGGATCATACGAGCAGTACTTC.

In its sample, this clone was seen a few times. The chain couples TRBV9 to TRBJ2-2; TRBD1 matches at 9 bases. Germline CDR1 SGDLS, CDR2 YYNGEE. V lost 1 base, J lost 5 bases, and 6 bases stayed unmatched. CDR3 length: 16 residues. CDR3 loop: CASSVSGTGITGELFF. CDR3 sequence (DNA): TGTGCCAGCAGCGTATCCGGGACAGGGATAACCGGGGAGCTGTTTTTT.

The rearrangement uses TRBV7-9 and TRBJ1-2, with TRBD1 as a possible D gene (5 bases). Germline V gene data show CDR1 as SEHNR and CDR2 as FQNEAQ (reference sequence). V was shortened by 4 bases and J by 8 bases, with 11 bases between the two germline ends. The CDR3 covers 12 residues. The CDR3 nucleotides are TGTGCCAGCAGCTACGGGACTTACGGCTACACCTTC. Its translation is CASSYGTYGYTF.

The rearrangement uses TRBV4-2 and TRBJ2-7, with 10 nucleotides matching TRBD2. The CDR3 is 15 residues long. CDR1 and CDR2 (germline): LGHNA, YNFKEQ. V shed 1 base and J 3 bases; nucleotides not matched to a gene: 3. The chain's CDR3 is CASSQGLAGYYEQYF. The CDR3 nucleotides are TGTGCCAGCAGCCAAGGACTAGCGGGCTACTACGAGCAGTACTTC.

The CDR3 nucleotides read TGTGCCAGCAGCTTAGACCCGACAGGTTCGCAAGCTTTCTTT. It translates to CASSLDPTGSQAFF. The chain combines TRBV7-8 with TRBJ1-1, with a weak D call TRBD1 (6 bases). Trimming stripped 1 base from V and 9 bases from J, with 15 bases between. This CDR3 has 14 amino acids. Per germline, CDR1 SGHVS and CDR2 FQNEAQ.

This clone was found once. The genes are TRBV7-9 and TRBJ2-5; D perhaps matches TRBD2 (6 bases). Trimming took off 7 bases at V and 4 bases at J, with 16 bases between the two ends. Per the germline V gene, CDR1 is SEHNR and CDR2 is FQNEAQ (reference sequence). The CDR3 covers 14 residues. CDR3 bases: TGTGCCAGCACCCCCGAGGGGCGGGGAGAGACCCAGTACTTC. The encoded protein is CASTPEGRGETQYF.

The V gene is TRBV29-1, the J gene TRBJ2-7, with 13 nucleotides matching TRBD2. Germline CDR1 reads SQVTM; CDR2 reads ANQGSEA. Losses at the gene ends were 2 bases for V and 1 base for J; bases not matched to a gene: 2. This CDR3 comprises 15 residues. The CDR3: CSVEWTSGRSYEQYF. CDR3 nucleotides: TGCAGCGTTGAATGGACTAGCGGGAGATCCTACGAGCAGTACTTC.

The rearrangement joins TRBV10-3 to TRBJ2-4, with 10 bases aligning to TRBD1. This CDR3 region has 18 residues. Losses at the gene ends were 0 bases for V and 0 bases for J; bases not matched to a gene: 5. Germline values: CDR1 ENHRY, CDR2 SYGVKD. The CDR3 loop is CAISESTGQGLAKNIQYF. CDR3 DNA sequence: TGTGCCATCAGTGAGTCGACGGGACAGGGGCTAGCCAAAAACATTCAGTACTTC.